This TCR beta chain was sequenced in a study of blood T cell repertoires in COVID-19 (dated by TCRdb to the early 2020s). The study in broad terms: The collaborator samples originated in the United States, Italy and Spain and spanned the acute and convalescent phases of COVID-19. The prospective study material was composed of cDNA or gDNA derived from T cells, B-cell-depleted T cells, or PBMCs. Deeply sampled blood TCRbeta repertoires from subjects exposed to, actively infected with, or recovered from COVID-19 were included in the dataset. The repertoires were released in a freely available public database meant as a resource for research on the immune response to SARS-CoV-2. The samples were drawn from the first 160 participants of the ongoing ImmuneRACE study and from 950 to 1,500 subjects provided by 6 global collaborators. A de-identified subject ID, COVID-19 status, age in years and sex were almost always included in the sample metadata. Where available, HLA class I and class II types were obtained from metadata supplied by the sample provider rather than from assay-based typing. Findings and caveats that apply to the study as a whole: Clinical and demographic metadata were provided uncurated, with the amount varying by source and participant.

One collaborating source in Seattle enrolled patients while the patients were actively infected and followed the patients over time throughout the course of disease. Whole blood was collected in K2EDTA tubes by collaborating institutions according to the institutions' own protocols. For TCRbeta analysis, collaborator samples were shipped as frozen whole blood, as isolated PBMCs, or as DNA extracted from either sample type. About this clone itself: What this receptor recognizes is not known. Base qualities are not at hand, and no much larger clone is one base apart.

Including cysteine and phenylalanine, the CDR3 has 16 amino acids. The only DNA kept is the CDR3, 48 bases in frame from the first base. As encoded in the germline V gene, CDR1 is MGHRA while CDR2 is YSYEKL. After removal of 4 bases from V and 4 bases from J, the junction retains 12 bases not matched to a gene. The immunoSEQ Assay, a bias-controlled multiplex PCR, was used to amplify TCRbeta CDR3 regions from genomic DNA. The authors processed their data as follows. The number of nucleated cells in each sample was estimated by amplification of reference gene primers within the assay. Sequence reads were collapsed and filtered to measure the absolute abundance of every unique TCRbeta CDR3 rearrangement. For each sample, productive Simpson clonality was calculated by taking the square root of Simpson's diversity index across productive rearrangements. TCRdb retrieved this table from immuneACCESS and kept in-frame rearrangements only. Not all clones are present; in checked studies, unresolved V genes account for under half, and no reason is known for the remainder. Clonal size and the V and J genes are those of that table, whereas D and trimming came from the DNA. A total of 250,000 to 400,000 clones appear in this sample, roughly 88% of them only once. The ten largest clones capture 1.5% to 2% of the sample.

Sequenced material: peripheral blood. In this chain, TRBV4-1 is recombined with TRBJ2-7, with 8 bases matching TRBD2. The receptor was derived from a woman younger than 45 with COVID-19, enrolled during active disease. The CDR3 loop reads CASSPPGIAGLYEQYF. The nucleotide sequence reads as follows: TGCGCCAGCAGCCCCCCGGGAATAGCGGGACTTTACGAGCAGTACTTC.